This TCR beta chain is drawn from a study of OX40 agonist ivuxolimab in advanced cancers. Study-wide background: Every 2 weeks, patients got intravenous ivuxolimab at one of six dose levels (0.01-10 mg/kg).

Notes on the study in general: The study observed clonal expansion of CD4+ and CD8+ blood T cells by week 6 at 0.1 to 3.0 mg/kg.

The CDR3 is 15 amino acids. Trimming pared 3 bases from V and 5 bases from J, leaving 16 bases between. Germline V lookup: CDR1 MNHEY, CDR2 SVGAGI. With regard to this clone: Its antigen is not known.

Only in-frame clones appear in the TCRdb table, and some are missing; sequencing was by immunoSEQ multiplex PCR. The profile shows approximately 65,000 clones, 92% of them singletons. This chain links TRBV6-5 with TRBJ1-1, with D perhaps TRBD1 (5 bases). The source material was CD4+ or CD8+ T cells sorted from blood, sampled in a trial of the OX40 agonist ivuxolimab. The origin of this receptor is an adult with an advanced solid tumor such as melanoma, head and neck, liver or kidney cancer. DNA of the CDR3: TGTGCCAGCAGTTATAGTAGGGGATGGGGTACTGAAGCTTTCTTT. Amino acid sequence: CASSYSRGWGTEAFF.